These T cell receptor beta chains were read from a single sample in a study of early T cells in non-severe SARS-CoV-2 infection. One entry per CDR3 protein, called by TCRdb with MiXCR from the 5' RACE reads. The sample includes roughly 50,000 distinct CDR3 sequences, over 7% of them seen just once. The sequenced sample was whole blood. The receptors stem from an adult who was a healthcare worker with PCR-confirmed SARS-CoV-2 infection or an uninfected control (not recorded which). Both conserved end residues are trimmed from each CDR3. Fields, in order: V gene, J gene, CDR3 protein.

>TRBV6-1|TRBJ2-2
ASRIGSLTGELF
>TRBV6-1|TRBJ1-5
ASSEGQVYGQPQH
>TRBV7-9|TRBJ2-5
ASRPKGASETQY
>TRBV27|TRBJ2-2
ASSFRDTNTGELF
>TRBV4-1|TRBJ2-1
ASSHLRTGYNEQF
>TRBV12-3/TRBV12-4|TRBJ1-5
ASSLLPNQPQH
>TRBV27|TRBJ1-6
ASSTLQGAESPLH
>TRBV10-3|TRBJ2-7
AISGRVDEQY
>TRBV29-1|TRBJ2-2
SVVTSPRTGELF
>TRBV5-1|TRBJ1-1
ASSFATGNTEAF
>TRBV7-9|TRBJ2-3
ASSPSAGGLGADTQY
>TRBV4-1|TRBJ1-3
ASSGGQGTGNTIY
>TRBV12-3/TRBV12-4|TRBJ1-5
ASRDRVGSPQH
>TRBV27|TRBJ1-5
ASSPGHLSNQPQH
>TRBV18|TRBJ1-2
ASSPRQEDGYT
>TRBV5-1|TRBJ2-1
ASSLTGLNEQF
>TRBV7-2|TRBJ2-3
ASSLASGGVDTQY
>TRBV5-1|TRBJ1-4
ASSHGTVDEKLF